This TCR beta chain was captured by sequencing in a study of control samples from healthy donors and cancer patients. Repertoires were generated with immunoSEQ multiplex PCR, while TCRdb's copy carries only in-frame clones and drops some. The sample yields about 95,000 clones, less than 90% seen once. CDR3 length: 15 amino acids. Trimming took 4 bases from V and 5 from J, leaving 17 bases between them. Germline assignment: CDR1 SGHDN and CDR2 FVKESK. Sequencing was performed on blood. V gene TRBV14 combines with J gene TRBJ1-2; D is undetermined. The sequence came from a woman in her 70s in good health. Here the CDR3 reads CASSLAESAIYGYTF. The CDR3 nucleotides are TGTGCCAGCAGCCTAGCTGAGTCAGCCATATATGGCTACACCTTC.